Below, 13 T cell receptor beta chains from the same sample are listed, as sequenced in a study of cytomegalovirus exposure and HLA in healthy donors. Researchers ran the PCR with 60 Vbeta and 13 Jbeta primers. Clones were read by immunoSEQ multiplex PCR, and TCRdb kept only the in-frame ones, dropping some. The sample lists approximately 100,000 clones, about 70% occurring once. The sample was PBMCs. Receptor source: a human donor in good health.

A remark on this clone: This sample also contains other DNA sequences that code for the same CDR3. The gene calls are TRBV5-4 and TRBJ1-4; 8 positions match TRBD1. The germline CDR1 and CDR2 sequences are SGHNT and YYREEE (reference sequence). Unmatched junction bases numbered 10, after V lost 4 bases and J lost 8 bases. The CDR3 spans 15 residues. The CDR3 is CASSRRTGKVEKLFF. DNA of the CDR3: TGTGCCAGCAGCCGGCGGACAGGGAAGGTCGAAAAACTGTTTTTT.

The V and J genes are TRBV6-5 and TRBJ2-7; D ambiguous. CDR1 and CDR2 from the germline V gene are MNHEY and SVGAGI. This CDR3 has 11 residues. The V gene lost 8 bases and the J gene lost 3 bases, with 8 bases spanning the gap. The CDR3 spells CASRLGYEQYF. The CDR3 coding sequence is TGTGCCAGCCGCCTCGGCTACGAGCAGTACTTC.

The chain is built from TRBV15 and TRBJ2-1, with a tentative D call TRBD2 (7 bases). The CDR3 has 15 amino acids. Deletions cut 8 bases from V and 9 bases from J, with 23 bases between. CDR1 and CDR2 from the germline V gene are LNHNV and YYDKDF (reference sequence). CDR3 protein: CATGGSGEGLGEQFF. In DNA, the CDR3 is TGTGCCACCGGCGGCTCAGGGGAGGGTTTGGGTGAGCAGTTCTTC.

This clone was found a few times. The chain combines TRBV6-6 with TRBJ1-1; D gene unclear. The CDR3 sequence is 14 residues long. CDR1 is MNHNY and CDR2 is SVGAGI in the germline V gene (reference sequence). V gave up 0 bases and J gave up 1 base, with 6 bases separating them. The CDR3 region is CASSYSEANTEAFF. DNA for the CDR3: TGTGCCAGCAGTTACTCGGAGGCGAACACTGAAGCTTTCTTT.

The chain uses TRBV9 and TRBJ1-5; D remains ambiguous. The CDR3 is 15 residues long. V lost 0 bases to trimming and J lost 7 bases, with 14 bases between them. Germline CDR1 SGDLS, CDR2 YYNGEE. The CDR3: CASSVAGERQQPQHF. For the CDR3, the DNA is TGTGCCAGCAGCGTAGCTGGGGAGCGACAACAGCCCCAGCATTTT. Filled out from reference TRBV9 and TRBJ1-5, the complete variable domain reads DSGVTQTPKHLITATGQRVTLRCSPRSGDLSVYWYQQSLDQGLQFLIQYYNGEERAKGNILERFSAQQFPDLHSELNLSSLELGDSALYFCASSVAGERQQPQHFGDGTRLSIL.

This rearrangement joins TRBV5-6 to TRBJ2-3; 8 bases match TRBD1. The length of the CDR3 is 16 residues. With V trimmed by 0 bases and J by 0 bases, 3 bases remained unmatched. Germline CDR1 and CDR2: SGHDT and YYEEEE. CDR3 residues: CASSLAGGYSTDTQYF. CDR3 in DNA: TGTGCCAGCAGCTTGGCAGGGGGCTATAGCACAGATACGCAGTATTTT.

J is TRBJ1-4 and V is TRBV25-1, with 9 bases matching TRBD1. The CDR3 has 15 residues. Germline V gene sequence: CDR1 MGHDK, CDR2 SYGVNS. Unmatched junction bases numbered 9, after V lost 5 bases and J lost 8 bases. The CDR3 region is CASSPLGTGSEKLFF. In DNA, the CDR3 is TGTGCCAGCAGTCCACTCGGGACAGGGAGCGAAAAACTGTTTTTT.

The V gene is TRBV6-1, the J gene TRBJ2-5; perhaps TRBD1 as D (6 bases). This CDR3 comprises 14 residues. Germline CDR1 is MNHNS and CDR2 is SASEGT. Between the trimmed V and J ends, which lost 7 bases and 4 bases, there was a span of 16 bases. CDR3: CASKEYGTLETQYF. The CDR3 coding sequence is TGTGCCAGCAAGGAATACGGGACACTAGAGACCCAGTACTTC.

The rearrangement joins TRBV20-1 to TRBJ2-5; D gene uncertain. Looked up from germline, CDR1 is DFQATT and CDR2 is SNEGSKA (reference sequence). V was shortened by 3 bases and J by 4 bases, with 3 bases between the two germline ends. CDR3 length: 10 residues. The CDR3 sequence: CSASVETQYF. CDR3 nucleotides: TGCAGTGCTAGCGTAGAGACCCAGTACTTC.

The chain joins TRBV30 to TRBJ1-1; weak D call: TRBD1 (6 bases). V lost 4 bases, J lost 5 bases, and 17 bases lay in between. Looked up from germline, CDR1 is GTSNPN and CDR2 is SVGIG (reference sequence). The CDR3 length is 14 residues. The CDR3 loop is CAWISLQGNTEAFF. CDR3 nucleotide sequence: TGTGCCTGGATTTCTCTTCAGGGGAATACTGAAGCTTTCTTT. Supplemented by reference TRBV30 and TRBJ1-1, the full variable domain reads SQTIHQWPATLVQPVGSPLSLECTVEGTSNPNLYWYRQAAGRGLQLLFYSVGIGQISSEVPQNLSASRPQDRQFILSSKKLLLSDSGFYLCAWISLQGNTEAFFGQGTRLTVV.

The chain carries TRBV5-1 and TRBJ1-2; the D gene is possibly TRBD1 (6 bases). Germline CDR1 SGHRS, CDR2 YFSETQ. V shed 4 bases and J shed 4 bases, with 17 bases lying between them. The length of the CDR3 is 15 residues. CDR3 bases: TGCGCCAGCAGCCTATCCAGGGGATGGGGCTATGGCTACACCTTC. It specifies CASSLSRGWGYGYTF.

In its sample, this clone was seen once. The chain recombines TRBV9 with TRBJ2-3, with 7 bases aligning to TRBD2. Trimming removed 0 bases from V and 4 bases from J; junction bases left unmatched: 2. Germline CDR1 is SGDLS and CDR2 is YYNGEE. The CDR3 runs to 14 residues. The CDR3, as DNA: TGTGCCAGCAGCGTAGGGCTAGCGGCAGATACGCAGTATTTT. Protein: CASSVGLAADTQYF.

A remark on this clone: The sample carries other DNA sequences with the same CDR3. V is TRBV20-1 and J is TRBJ2-7; the D gene is possibly TRBD2 (6 bases). The CDR3 is made up of 11 amino acids. Per the germline V gene, CDR1 is DFQATT and CDR2 is SNEGSKA (reference sequence). V lost 6 bases and J 7 bases, leaving 13 bases between the germline ends. This CDR3 reads CSAGLRGEQYF. The CDR3 nucleotides read TGCAGTGCCGGACTCCGGGGGGAGCAGTACTTC.